These 19 T cell receptor beta chains originate from one sample sequenced in a study of blood T cell repertoires in COVID-19. Generated by immunoSEQ multiplex PCR, the TCRdb table keeps only in-frame clones and is missing some. This table has some 340,000 clones, around 87% appearing once. The specimen was PBMCs or T cells enriched from blood (not recorded which). These receptors came from a woman aged 30 to 39 who had recovered from COVID-19.

The rearrangement joins TRBV4-1 to TRBJ1-4, with D hard to call. With 1 base removed from V and 8 bases from J, the gap between germline ends came to 14 bases. Germline V gene data show CDR1 as MGHRA and CDR2 as YSYEKL. The CDR3 has 15 residues. The CDR3 sequence is CASSQVTGEIEKLFF. The CDR3 bases are TGCGCCAGCAGCCAAGTAACCGGGGAGATAGAAAAACTGTTTTTT.

The chain has TRBV5-6 and TRBJ2-3, with TRBD1 matching over 9 bases. CDR1 is SGHDT and CDR2 is YYEEEE in the germline V gene. V shed 3 bases and J 5 bases; nucleotides not matched to a gene: 13. CDR3 size: 17 residues. As DNA, the CDR3 is TGTGCCAGCAGCTCGGGGGACAGGGCCCGAATTGGAGATACGCAGTATTTT. Protein sequence: CASSSGDRARIGDTQYF.

This chain uses TRBV7-7 with TRBJ2-2; 11 bases match TRBD1. The CDR3 is 22 amino acids. V was clipped by 5 bases and J by 3 bases; unmatched bases: 23. Per germline, CDR1 SSHAT and CDR2 FNYEAQ (reference sequence). DNA of the CDR3: TGTGCCAGCAGCCCGGATGTTCCGCAATGGGGGACAGGGGGATTAGACACCGGGGAGCTGTTTTTT. Translating gives CASSPDVPQWGTGGLDTGELFF.

This clone was picked up one time. V is TRBV5-4 and J is TRBJ2-3; D remains unclear. This CDR3 spans 13 amino acids. Trimming took 3 bases from V and 5 from J, leaving 10 bases between them. CDR1 is SGHNT and CDR2 is YYREEE in the germline V gene (reference sequence). The CDR3 bases are TGTGCCAGCAGCTACGAGTTAAGAGATACGCAGTATTTT. It translates to CASSYELRDTQYF.

The J gene is TRBJ2-3, the V gene TRBV6-5; D gene unclear. The V gene lost 2 bases and the J gene lost 5 bases, with 11 bases spanning the gap. Germline assignment: CDR1 MNHEY and CDR2 SVGAGI. The CDR3 extends over 14 amino acids. CDR3 region: CASSYLTQRDTQYF. CDR3 coding DNA: TGTGCCAGCAGTTACCTAACCCAGCGAGATACGCAGTATTTT.

The rearrangement links TRBV4-3 to TRBJ2-3, with a weak D call TRBD2 (6 bases). Trimming pared 4 bases from V and 5 bases from J, leaving 10 bases between. This CDR3 is 13 amino acids long. From germline, CDR1 is LGHNA and CDR2 YSLEER. The DNA of the CDR3 is TGCGCCAGCAGCCTTTCCGGGGGAGATACGCAGTATTTT. Translation gives CASSLSGGDTQYF.

Written as DNA, the CDR3 is TGTGCCAGCAGCGTCCAGGGAAGCACCGGGGAGCTGTTTTTT. Translating it yields CASSVQGSTGELFF. The genes are TRBV9 and TRBJ2-2, with D tentatively TRBD1 (5 bases). The CDR3 loop spans 14 amino acids. Germline values: CDR1 SGDLS, CDR2 YYNGEE. V was shortened by 2 bases and J by 4 bases, with 9 bases between the two germline ends.

The chain recombines TRBV6-6 with TRBJ2-3, with D tentatively TRBD2 (6 bases). Germline assignment: CDR1 MNHNY and CDR2 SVGAGI (reference sequence). V was trimmed by 6 bases and J by 3 bases, leaving 13 bases between them. The CDR3 length is 14 residues. CDR3 DNA: TGTGCCAGCAGCTACGTAGCGGCTACAGATACGCAGTATTTT. Translation gives CASSYVAATDTQYF.

V is TRBV27 and J is TRBJ2-6; 7 bases are a match to TRBD1. The germline V gene has CDR1 MNHEY and CDR2 SMNVEV (reference sequence). After removal of 6 bases from V and 0 bases from J, the junction contained 14 bases not matched to a gene. This CDR3 region has 19 residues. The chain's CDR3 is CASSPLRQGRSSGANVLTF. The CDR3 region has the DNA TGTGCCAGCAGCCCCCTTCGACAGGGAAGGAGCTCTGGGGCCAACGTCCTGACTTTC.

This chain links TRBV7-2 with TRBJ2-1; 7 bases line up with TRBD2. Germline V lookup: CDR1 SGHTA, CDR2 FQGNSA. The CDR3 is 18 amino acids. Trimming cost V 5 bases and J 0 bases; bases outside gene matches: 13. CDR3 bases: TGTGCCAGCAGCCCCGGAGCCGGGGGGATAGTCTCCTACAATGAGCAGTTCTTC. It encodes CASSPGAGGIVSYNEQFF.

V usage is TRBV3-1 (or the pseudogene TRBV3-2) and J usage is TRBJ1-1; no firm D call. The CDR3 loop spans 13 amino acids. Looked up from germline, CDR1 is LGHDT and CDR2 is YNNKEL (reference sequence). Trimming took 4 bases from V and 1 from J, leaving 7 bases between them. CDR3 sequence: CASSPFPNTEAFF. The CDR3 DNA sequence: TGTGCCAGCAGCCCATTCCCGAACACTGAAGCTTTCTTT.

This chain links TRBV6-1 with TRBJ1-5; 8 nucleotides align to TRBD1. Germline CDR1 is MNHNS and CDR2 is SASEGT. The CDR3 has 17 amino acids. With V trimmed by 2 bases and J by 3 bases, 9 bases remained unmatched. The CDR3 spells CASSEPYRGGYNQPQHF. The CDR3 DNA sequence: TGTGCCAGCAGTGAACCGTACAGGGGGGGCTACAATCAGCCCCAGCATTTT.

The V and J genes are TRBV5-6 and TRBJ1-1; D is ambiguous. The CDR3 is 12 amino acids. Trimming removed 4 bases from V and 7 bases from J, with 11 bases in between. CDR1 and CDR2 from the germline V gene are SGHDT and YYEEEE. The CDR3 sequence is CASSTDWGEAFF. The CDR3, as DNA: TGTGCCAGCAGCACGGACTGGGGTGAAGCTTTCTTT.

CDR3 loop: CASSLNQGWYEQYF. The CDR3 region has the DNA TGTGCCAGCAGCTTAAATCAGGGGTGGTACGAGCAGTACTTC. The gene calls are TRBV7-9 and TRBJ2-7; a weak D match, TRBD1 (6 bases). The germline V and J ends were trimmed by 2 bases and 4 bases, with 12 bases remaining between them. Per germline, CDR1 SEHNR and CDR2 FQNEAQ (reference sequence). This CDR3 comprises 14 residues. Looking up the rest from reference TRBV7-9 and TRBJ2-7 gives the full variable domain: DTGVSQNPRHKITKRGQNVTFRCDPISEHNRLYWYRQTLGQGPEFLTYFQNEAQLEKSRLLSDRFSAERPKGSFSTLEIQRTEQGDSAMYLCASSLNQGWYEQYFGPGTRLTVT.

The chain uses TRBV19 and TRBJ2-3, with 10 bases fitting TRBD2. The CDR3 sequence is 15 residues long. Germline V gene data show CDR1 as LNHDA and CDR2 as SQIVND (reference sequence). With 7 bases clipped from V and 2 bases from J, the junction kept 6 bases outside the gene matches. For the CDR3, the DNA is TGTGCCAGTACCGAGCGGGGGGGCCTCACAGATACGCAGTATTTT. It is translated as CASTERGGLTDTQYF.

The chain recombines TRBV7-9 with TRBJ2-5; the D gene is possibly TRBD1 (6 bases). Germline loops: CDR1 SEHNR, CDR2 FQNEAQ (reference sequence). V was trimmed by 9 bases and J by 4 bases, leaving 15 bases between them. CDR3 length: 13 amino acids. This CDR3 reads CASIPIGGETQYF. CDR3 nucleotide sequence: TGTGCCAGTATTCCTATAGGGGGAGAGACCCAGTACTTC.

The J gene is TRBJ1-5, the V gene TRBV7-8; no clear D gene. The V gene lost 1 base and the J gene lost 3 bases, with 19 bases spanning the gap. The CDR3 covers 18 residues. Germline lookup yields CDR1 SGHVS and CDR2 FQNEAQ. The CDR3 DNA reads TGTGCCAGCAGCTTAGGTGCGGGTGGGCCGGTATACAATCAGCCCCAGCATTTT. Amino acids: CASSLGAGGPVYNQPQHF.

The chain carries TRBV2 and TRBJ1-6; D is undetermined. The CDR3 is 12 residues long. V was cut by 5 bases and J by 6 bases, with 5 bases left in between. Germline loops: CDR1 SNHLY, CDR2 FYNNEI. CDR3 in amino acids: CASSLSNSPLHF. The CDR3 region has the DNA TGTGCCAGCAGTCTTAGTAATTCACCCCTCCACTTT. Full variable domain (missing parts from reference TRBV2 and TRBJ1-6): EPEVTQTPSHQVTQMGQEVILRCVPISNHLYFYWYRQILGQKVEFLVSFYNNEISEKSEIFDDQFSVERPDGSNFTLKIRSTKLEDSAMYFCASSLSNSPLHFGNGTRLTVT.

Here the CDR3 DNA reads TGTGCCAGTAGTATGACAGGGGAGGTATTCTATGGCTACACCTTC. Its translation: CASSMTGEVFYGYTF. The V and J genes are TRBV19 and TRBJ1-2; 8 bases fit TRBD1. Germline assignment: CDR1 LNHDA and CDR2 SQIVND (reference sequence). J lost 4 bases, V lost 3 bases, and 7 bases had no gene match. CDR3 length: 15 residues.